This record looks at one TCR beta chain sequence and its context. Germline assignment: CDR1 LNHNV and CDR2 YYDKDF (reference sequence). The CDR3 is made up of 14 amino acids. The V end lost 5 bases, the J end lost 5 bases, and 13 bases lay between the germline ends. This sample was included in a study of blood T cell repertoires in COVID-19. Study in general: COVID-19 samples, acute and convalescent, were from the United States, Italy and Spain. PBMCs, B-cell-depleted T cells, or T cells were the source of the cDNA or gDNA that made up the material.

In the original workflow: From reference gene primer amplification, estimates of nucleated cell counts were derived. Profiled with immunoSEQ multiplex PCR; TCRdb holds only in-frame clones, not every one. D and trimming come from the DNA, and the V and J calls and clone size come from that table. The sample consists of 95,000 to 130,000 clones, roughly 80% of them appearing once. This TCR came from a man aged 30 to 45 with acute or convalescent COVID-19. The sample comprised peripheral blood. The chain has TRBV15 and TRBJ1-5; D possibly corresponds to TRBD1 (5 bases). Here the CDR3 DNA reads TGTGCCACCAGCCTGCGGGGGGGGGATCAGCCCCAGCATTTT. Residues: CATSLRGGDQPQHF.